What follows are 13 T cell receptor beta chains derived from one specimen sequenced in a study of T cell responses to AZD1222 COVID-19 vaccine (TCRdb year 2021). What the time point label conveys for this sample: baseline before first vaccination. Library method: the immunoSEQ multiplex PCR assay. TCRdb limited this immuneACCESS table to in-frame rearrangements with V and J called. A share of clones is missing; checked studies link under half to unresolved V genes, and the rest is unexplained. This sample has 100,000 to 120,000 clones in its table, and 81% of those were observed once. Of the sample, roughly 4.5% falls within the top ten clones. Material: peripheral blood, obtained on day 0 of AZD1222 vaccination. Every receptor here comes from an adult in good health.

This clone was detected only once. The CDR3 region has the DNA TGTGCCAGCAGCTTCGACGAAAAACTGTTTTTT. Its protein product is CASSFDEKLFF. The J gene is TRBJ1-4, the V gene TRBV11-2; no clear D gene. Germline V gene sequence: CDR1 SGHAT, CDR2 FQNNGV. This CDR3 has 11 amino acids. The V end lost 3 bases, the J end lost 8 bases, and 4 bases lay between the germline ends.

This clone was seen a handful of times. The rearrangement uses TRBV2 and TRBJ1-1; 8 nucleotides agree with TRBD1. Germline values: CDR1 SNHLY, CDR2 FYNNEI. The CDR3 contains 13 residues. The trim removed 9 bases at V and 2 bases at J, leaving 5 bases unmatched. CDR3: CASDRGGNTEAFF. The CDR3 DNA follows: TGTGCCAGTGACAGGGGCGGAAACACTGAAGCTTTCTTT.

This sequence joins TRBV25-1 and TRBJ2-3, with a tentative D call TRBD2 (6 bases). V dropped 3 bases and J dropped 5 bases, with 12 bases sitting between them. CDR3 length: 14 amino acids. Germline V gene sequence: CDR1 MGHDK, CDR2 SYGVNS. CDR3 coding DNA: TGTGCCAGCAGTGATTGGGACTCCGGAGATACGCAGTATTTT. Translation: CASSDWDSGDTQYF. The full variable domain, its missing parts supplied by reference TRBV25-1 and TRBJ2-3, is EADIYQTPRYLVIGTGKKITLECSQTMGHDKMYWYQQDPGMELHLIHYSYGVNSTEKGDLSSESTVSRIRTEHFPLTLESARPSHTSQYLCASSDWDSGDTQYFGPGTRLTVL.

CDR3 sequence: CASSVNRGTSGSNEQFF. As DNA, the CDR3 is TGTGCCAGCAGCGTAAACAGGGGGACTAGCGGGAGTAATGAGCAGTTCTTC. The V gene is TRBV9, the J gene TRBJ2-1; the match to TRBD2 covers 14 bases. Germline V gives CDR1 SGDLS, CDR2 YYNGEE. This CDR3 is 17 amino acids long. The V segment lost 1 base and the J segment 7 bases; nucleotides outside the gene matches: 7.

Only one count was recorded for this clone. The V and J genes are TRBV6-5 and TRBJ2-1; 8 bases align to TRBD2. Germline loops: CDR1 MNHEY, CDR2 SVGAGI. Trimming took 6 bases from V and 9 from J; bases not matched to a gene: 7. The CDR3 is 13 amino acids. The DNA of the CDR3 is TGTGCCAGCAGCTTGACTAGCGCCGGTGAGCAGTTCTTC. Its translation is CASSLTSAGEQFF.

The J gene is TRBJ2-1, the V gene TRBV7-5; TRBD1, as called in the table, went unchecked against the DNA. TRBV7-5 is described as a pseudogene. This CDR3 region has 17 residues. The CDR3 spells CARSPRDSLSSYNEQFF. The CDR3 region has the DNA TGTGCCAGAAGCCCTCGGGACAGCCTGAGCTCCTACAATGAGCAGTTCTTC.

The J gene is TRBJ1-1, the V gene TRBV6-5; 7 positions agree with TRBD1. With 5 bases clipped from V and 3 bases from J, the junction kept 0 bases outside the gene matches. From germline, CDR1 is MNHEY and CDR2 SVGAGI. This CDR3 spans 12 amino acids. Written as DNA, the CDR3 is TGTGCCAGCAGTAGGGGGCACACTGAAGCTTTCTTT. Protein: CASSRGHTEAFF.

The chain combines TRBV6-2 or TRBV6-3 with TRBJ1-2; D gene unclear. V gave up 0 bases and J gave up 3 bases, with 5 bases separating them. Germline CDR1 MNHEY, CDR2 SVGEGT. The CDR3 has 13 amino acids. The CDR3 DNA is TGTGCCAGCAGTTACTCAGGGTACTATGGCTACACCTTC. Its translation is CASSYSGYYGYTF.

This clone has a handful of counts. The chain employs TRBV7-2 and TRBJ1-2; D is ambiguous. From germline, CDR1 is SGHTA and CDR2 FQGNSA. The germline V and J ends were trimmed by 5 bases and 7 bases, with 23 bases remaining between them. CDR3 size: 16 residues. CDR3 in amino acids: CASSPSAGPAALGYTF. CDR3 bases: TGTGCCAGCAGCCCCAGTGCTGGACCGGCGGCGCTTGGCTACACCTTC.

This clone appeared a single time. The V and J genes are TRBV5-1 and TRBJ2-3, with TRBD2 matching over 7 bases. The trim removed 6 bases at V and 0 bases at J, leaving 10 bases unmatched. The germline gives CDR1 SGHRS, CDR2 YFSETQ. This CDR3 comprises 16 residues. In DNA form, the CDR3 reads TGCGCCAGCACCCCGCGGGGTAGCGGGAGCACAGATACGCAGTATTTT. Protein sequence: CASTPRGSGSTDTQYF.

V usage is TRBV7-2 and J usage is TRBJ2-1; D uncertain. The CDR3 is 13 amino acids. Germline values: CDR1 SGHTA, CDR2 FQGNSA. Trimming pared 2 bases from V and 12 bases from J, leaving 14 bases between. For the CDR3, the DNA is TGTGCCAGCAGCTTAAGTCTGCGGACGGGGCAGTTCTTC. Its protein product is CASSLSLRTGQFF.

This rearrangement joins TRBV5-6 to TRBJ1-2; perhaps TRBD1 as D (5 bases). The CDR3 is 15 amino acids. Trimming shortened V by 4 bases and J by 8 bases, and 21 bases separated the two germline ends. Per germline, CDR1 SGHDT and CDR2 YYEEEE. CDR3 nucleotide sequence: TGTGCCAGCAGCCCCATCTGGGACCCAGGTCGGGGCTACACCTTC. It codes for CASSPIWDPGRGYTF.

The rearrangement uses TRBV20-1 and TRBJ2-7, with 10 bases that match TRBD2. Per the germline V gene, CDR1 is DFQATT and CDR2 is SNEGSKA (reference sequence). The V and J ends lost 3 bases and 3 bases, in that order; junction bases with no gene match: 5. This CDR3 comprises 14 residues. The CDR3 DNA sequence: TGCAGTGCTAGTCCTAGCGGGAGAGGCTACGAGCAGTACTTC. It translates to CSASPSGRGYEQYF.